This TCR beta chain was identified in a study of OX40 agonist ivuxolimab in advanced cancers. Study details: Cohort: 80% to 85% men, mean age approximately 64, aged roughly 23 to 79.

Method: immunoSEQ multiplex PCR; TCRdb's copy keeps in-frame clones and lacks some. Of 70,000 to 90,000 clones listed, 70% to 85% were seen once; the top ten hold about 7%. J gave up 0 bases and V 6 bases, and 12 bases lay outside the gene matches. This CDR3 contains 19 residues. CDR1 and CDR2 from the germline V gene are ENHRY and SYGVKD. This sequence originates from an adult with an advanced solid tumor such as melanoma, head and neck, liver or kidney cancer. The specimen comprised CD4+ or CD8+ T cells sorted from blood, sampled in a trial of the OX40 agonist ivuxolimab. The chain joins TRBV10-3 to TRBJ2-3; 13 bases align to TRBD2. This chain's CDR3 is CAIRGKGLAGALSTDTQYF. The CDR3, as DNA: TGTGCCATCAGAGGAAAAGGACTAGCGGGGGCCCTTAGCACAGATACGCAGTATTTT.